The sequence of this T cell receptor (beta chain) was determined in a study of OX40 agonist ivuxolimab in advanced cancers. The CDR3 runs to 14 residues. V was shortened by 5 bases and J by 0 bases, with 11 bases between the two germline ends. CDR1 and CDR2 (germline): SGHNT, YENEEA. The protocol was immunoSEQ multiplex PCR, while the TCRdb copy is restricted to in-frame clones and leaves out a portion. The sample has tens of thousands of clones, 70% to 85% seen once. Findings and limits, study-wide: Among the lowest levels of clonal expansion were found in partial responders at 0.1-3.0 mg/kg.

In this sample, this clone turned up a few times. The antigen is unknown. Sequences were derived from CD4+ or CD8+ T cells sorted from blood, sampled in a trial of the OX40 agonist ivuxolimab. The chain carries TRBV11-3 and TRBJ2-7; maybe TRBD2 (6 bases). The TCR was taken from an adult with an advanced solid tumor such as melanoma, head and neck, liver or kidney cancer. DNA of the CDR3: TGTGCCAGCAGCCAATGGGAGGCCTCCTACGAGCAGTACTTC. Its protein is CASSQWEASYEQYF.